This is a list of T cell receptor beta chains from one sample in a study of cytomegalovirus exposure and HLA in healthy donors. TCRdb's copy holds only in-frame clones and misses some; the assay was immunoSEQ multiplex PCR. The table records 70,000 to 80,000 clones, approximately 94% of them present only once. Sequenced material: PBMCs. Receptor source: a young woman in good health and CMV-seropositive. CDR3s include the opening cysteine and the closing phenylalanine or tryptophan. The D gene is left open where the match is weak. Clone size is given for some rows only: seen once, a few or many times, or a class if the clone is expanded.

TRBV10-2	TRBJ1-5	16	-	once	CASSDETGGIRQPQHF	TGCGCCAGCTCCGATGAAACGGGGGGGATTAGGCAGCCCCAGCATTTT
TRBV28	TRBJ2-1	14	TRBD2	-	CASKSGASYNEQFF	TGTGCCAGTAAAAGCGGGGCTAGCTACAATGAGCAGTTCTTC
TRBV27	TRBJ2-5	13	-	-	CASSINYQGTQYF	TGTGCCAGCAGTATTAATTACCAGGGGACCCAGTACTTC
TRBV7-2	TRBJ2-4	16	TRBD1	-	CASSFRSGQIKNIQYF	TGTGCCAGCAGCTTCCGATCGGGACAGATCAAAAACATTCAGTACTTC
TRBV5-1	TRBJ2-5	14	-	-	CASSLVQGPETQYF	TGCGCCAGCAGCTTGGTCCAGGGCCCAGAGACCCAGTACTTC
TRBV7-2	TRBJ2-7	15	TRBD2	-	CASSPTSGGSYEQYF	TGTGCCAGCAGCCCCACTAGCGGGGGATCCTACGAGCAGTACTTC
TRBV7-6	TRBJ2-7	13	-	-	CASSLSESYEQYF	TGTGCCAGCAGCTTATCAGAATCCTACGAGCAGTACTTC
TRBV7-2	TRBJ1-1	15	TRBD1	-	CASSPLTGQVTEAFF	TGTGCCAGCAGCCCCTTGACAGGGCAAGTCACTGAAGCTTTCTTT
TRBV4-1	TRBJ2-5	16	TRBD2	once	CASSQTGLAGGQTQYF	TGCGCCAGCAGCCAGACGGGACTAGCGGGGGGGCAGACCCAGTACTTC
TRBV30	TRBJ2-2	15	TRBD2	-	CAWSVGLGDTGELFF	TGTGCCTGGAGTGTAGGACTAGGTGACACCGGGGAGCTGTTTTTT
TRBV29-1	TRBJ2-3	15	TRBD1	-	CSVAGTGEPTDTQYF	TGCAGCGTGGCCGGGACAGGGGAACCAACAGATACGCAGTATTTT
TRBV10-3	TRBJ1-1	13	-	-	CAISTNRDTEAFF	TGTGCCATCAGTACAAACAGGGATACTGAAGCTTTCTTT
TRBV11-2	TRBJ2-7	14	-	-	CASSLDKDWYEQYF	TGTGCCAGCAGCTTAGATAAGGACTGGTACGAGCAGTACTTC
TRBV11-3	TRBJ2-3	16	-	once	CASSLRGALGTDTQYF	TGTGCCAGCAGCTTACGCGGGGCACTGGGGACAGATACGCAGTATTTT
TRBV28	TRBJ2-3	15	TRBD2	once	CASSLLRGGADTQYF	TGTGCCAGCAGTTTACTGCGGGGGGGGGCAGATACGCAGTATTTT
TRBV7-8	TRBJ2-3	16	TRBD2	-	CASSAQTSGFTDTQYF	TGTGCCAGCAGCGCACAGACTAGCGGTTTCACAGATACGCAGTATTTT
TRBV6-5	TRBJ1-1	14	-	once	CASSYRGANTEAFF	TGTGCCAGCAGTTACCGGGGGGCGAACACTGAAGCTTTCTTT
TRBV4-2	TRBJ2-3	15	-	-	CASREGGAGTDTQYF	TGTGCCAGCAGGGAAGGGGGGGCCGGAACAGATACGCAGTATTTT
TRBV19	TRBJ2-4	16	-	once	CASSMWEVPGLNIQYF	TGTGCCAGTAGTATGTGGGAAGTTCCGGGGTTAAACATTCAGTACTTC
TRBV11-2	TRBJ2-2	16	TRBD1	-	CASSPGQGVFTGELFF	TGTGCCAGCAGCCCCGGACAGGGGGTTTTCACCGGGGAGCTGTTTTTT
TRBV20-1	TRBJ2-5	11	-	-	CSVFARETQYF	TGCAGTGTATTTGCCAGAGAGACCCAGTACTTC
TRBV6-6	TRBJ1-1	16	-	-	CASRGAVSYLNTEAFF	TGTGCCAGCCGAGGCGCAGTCAGTTACTTGAACACTGAAGCTTTCTTT
TRBV28	TRBJ1-3	18	TRBD1	once	CASSFPKTGAYSGNTIYF	TGTGCCAGCAGTTTCCCCAAGACAGGGGCTTACTCTGGAAACACCATATATTTT
TRBV7-8	TRBJ2-7	15	-	few	CASSLGPGSNGEQYF	TGTGCCAGCAGCTTAGGACCAGGCTCGAATGGTGAGCAGTACTTC
TRBV14	TRBJ1-2	15	-	-	CASSQDRGGYYGYTF	TGTGCCAGCAGCCAAGATCGGGGTGGATACTATGGCTACACCTTC
TRBV29-1	TRBJ1-2	13	-	-	CSVDLGVLLGYTF	TGCAGCGTTGATCTCGGGGTCCTTTTAGGCTACACCTTC
TRBV6-4	TRBJ2-1	16	-	-	CASSDLPLEGLNEQFF	TGTGCCAGCAGTGACCTACCTTTGGAGGGATTAAATGAGCAGTTCTTC
TRBV7-2	TRBJ1-1	15	-	-	CASSLDQGPNTEAFF	TGTGCCAGCAGCTTAGATCAGGGGCCGAACACTGAAGCTTTCTTT
TRBV9	TRBJ1-3	16	-	-	CASSVVGGESGNTIYF	TGTGCCAGCAGCGTAGTGGGGGGGGAAAGTGGAAACACCATATATTTT
TRBV11-2	TRBJ2-5	13	-	-	CASSLGGEETQYF	TGTGCCAGCAGCTTAGGGGGGGAAGAGACCCAGTACTTC
TRBV4-3	TRBJ2-3	15	TRBD2	-	CASSQAGQGTSKQYF	TGCGCCAGCAGCCAAGCCGGACAAGGGACTAGCAAGCAGTATTTT